These 8 T cell receptor beta chains share one sample of origin, sequenced in a study of T-cell memory formation after mild COVID-19 (dated by TCRdb to the early 2020s). The library was produced with 5' RACE. The run used an Illumina NovaSeq 6000. The public reads were run again by TCRdb, first through fastp at Q25 and then through MiXCR, and only productive beta chains were kept. Under each unique CDR3 protein, matching rows form one entry showing the most common genes and DNA. A total of over 95,000 distinct CDR3 sequences appear in this sample, 20% to 25% of them only once. The top ten clonotypes cover under 50% of the sample. Source material: PBMCs or a T cell subset sorted from them (not recorded which). The receptor source for this set is a man aged 18 to 29 who had mild COVID-19 (a few samples of this study predate the infection). The sample titles of this study are shuffled in the database, so cell type and time point are left out; the donor was told from shared clones.

V usage is TRBV6-6 and J usage is TRBJ2-7; D possibly uses TRBD1 or TRBD2 (5 bases each). This CDR3 is built from 15 residues. The germline V and J ends were trimmed by 6 bases and 1 base, with 16 bases remaining between them. Germline-derived CDR1 and CDR2 are MNHNY and SVGAGI (reference sequence). This CDR3 is CASSPDTLASYEQYV. CDR3 sequence (DNA): TGTGCCAGCAGCCCGGACACCCTAGCATCCTACGAGCAGTACGTC.

V gene TRBV4-3 combines with J gene TRBJ2-7; possible D gene TRBD1, 8 bases. This CDR3 contains 15 residues. Germline loops: CDR1 LGHNA, CDR2 YSLEER. Trimming removed 4 bases at V and 0 bases at J, with 13 bases between. The CDR3 coding sequence is TGCGCCAGCAGCCTTAACAGGGGGGGCTCCTACGAGCAGTACTTC. Translating gives CASSLNRGGSYEQYF.

The V call is TRBV6-2 or TRBV6-3, the J call TRBJ2-3; D is tentatively TRBD1 or TRBD2 (5 bases each). Trimming shortened V by 2 bases and J by 0 bases, and 18 bases separated the two germline ends. The CDR3 spans 18 residues. CDR1 is MNHEY, CDR2 SVGEGT, per germline. The CDR3 bases are TGTGCCAGCAGTTACGCCCGGGACGGTGGGTCAAGCACAGATACGCAGTATTTT. It specifies CASSYARDGGSSTDTQYF.

The chain carries TRBV6-2 or TRBV6-3 and TRBJ1-5, with D unresolved. Germline CDR1 reads MNHEY; CDR2 reads SVGEGT. Trimming pared 2 bases from V and 4 bases from J, leaving 9 bases between. The CDR3 contains 14 residues. The CDR3 DNA sequence: TGTGCCAGCAGTTACAGGCACTCGAATCAGCCCCAGCATTTT. Amino acid sequence: CASSYRHSNQPQHF.

The chain uses TRBV11-2 and TRBJ2-1; 8 bases line up with TRBD2. From germline, CDR1 is SGHAT and CDR2 FQNNGV. This CDR3 has 13 residues. After removal of 4 bases from V and 6 bases from J, the junction contained 2 bases not matched to a gene. CDR3 sequence reads: CASSSGTSNEQFF. The CDR3 bases are TGTGCCAGCAGCTCTGGGACTAGCAATGAGCAGTTCTTC. The full variable domain, rest sourced from reference TRBV11-2 and TRBJ2-1, is EAGVAQSPRYKIIEKRQSVAFWCNPISGHATLYWYQQILGQGPKLLIQFQNNGVVDDSQLPKDRFSAERLKGVDSTLKIQPAKLEDSAVYLCASSSGTSNEQFFGPGTRLTVL.

V gene TRBV7-9 combines with J gene TRBJ2-2; D gene uncertain. The V gene's germline CDR1 is SEHNR and CDR2 FQNEAQ (reference sequence). V lost 1 base, J lost 3 bases, and 3 bases lay in between. CDR3 length equals 13 residues. The chain's CDR3 is CASSLVDTGELFF. CDR3 in DNA: TGTGCCAGCAGCTTAGTCGACACCGGGGAGCTGTTTTTT.

This clonotype was picked up a small number of times. The V call is TRBV29-1, the J call TRBJ2-4; D possibly corresponds to TRBD2 (6 bases). The CDR3 extends over 13 amino acids. Germline-derived CDR1 and CDR2 are SQVTM and ANQGSEA. The CDR3 DNA follows: TGCAGTTCAAGGAGGGGTCCGCAAAACATTCAGTACTTC. Residues: CSSRRGPQNIQYF.

This clonotype came up a few times. The chain couples TRBV7-9 to TRBJ1-2, with 10 bases lining up with TRBD1. Unmatched junction bases numbered 3, after V lost 3 bases and J lost 2 bases. The CDR3 covers 15 residues. Looked up from germline, CDR1 is SEHNR and CDR2 is FQNEAQ (reference sequence). CDR3 region: CASSFPGQGNYGYTF. For the CDR3, the DNA is TGTGCCAGCAGCTTTCCGGGACAGGGGAACTATGGCTACACCTTC.